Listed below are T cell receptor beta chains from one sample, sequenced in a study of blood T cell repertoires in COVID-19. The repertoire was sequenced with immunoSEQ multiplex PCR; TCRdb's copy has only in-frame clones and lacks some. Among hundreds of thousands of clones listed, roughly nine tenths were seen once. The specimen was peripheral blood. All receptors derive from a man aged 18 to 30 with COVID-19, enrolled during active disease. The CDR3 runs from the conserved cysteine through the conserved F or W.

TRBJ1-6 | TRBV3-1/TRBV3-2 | CASTQGRFSYNSPLHF
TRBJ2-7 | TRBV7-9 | CASSTGRTAAYEQYF
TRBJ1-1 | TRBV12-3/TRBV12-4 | CASTSQKEGIRF
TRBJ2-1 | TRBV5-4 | CASRPAGVSYNEQFF
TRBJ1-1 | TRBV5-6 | CASSQTTGARTEAFF
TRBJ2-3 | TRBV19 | CASSEDIGASTDTQYF
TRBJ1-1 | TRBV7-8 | CASSRDKTLPFF
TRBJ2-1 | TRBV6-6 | CASHDSPQGEQFF
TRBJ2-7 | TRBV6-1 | CASSEAKSTAGYEQYF
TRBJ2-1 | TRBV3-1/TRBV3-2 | CASTRGGAGNEQFF
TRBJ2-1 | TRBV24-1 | CATSDSRTSGRGDEQFF
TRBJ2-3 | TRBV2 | CASREGPTQYF
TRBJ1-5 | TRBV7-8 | CASSPDSNQPQHF
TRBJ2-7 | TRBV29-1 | CSGAGHGGYEQYF
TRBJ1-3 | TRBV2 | CASSPKSSGNTIYF
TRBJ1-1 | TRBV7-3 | CASSSYDGSTEAFF
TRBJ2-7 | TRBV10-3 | CANQAPGVYEQYF
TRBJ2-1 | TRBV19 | CASTYSSGSSYNEQFF
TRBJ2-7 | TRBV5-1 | CASSPGTGAYEQYF
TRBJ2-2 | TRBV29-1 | CSVDRGRTGELFF
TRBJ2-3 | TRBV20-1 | CSARAGDTQYF
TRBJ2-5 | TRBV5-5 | CASSLLTGGRETQYF
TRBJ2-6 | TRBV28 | CASSSLTGSSGANVLTF
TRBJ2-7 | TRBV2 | CASSGVLALGEQYF
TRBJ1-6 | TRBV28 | CASRPQGRANSPLHF
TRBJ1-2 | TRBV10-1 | CASGQGNYGYTF
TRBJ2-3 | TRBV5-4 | CASSHKGEDTQYF
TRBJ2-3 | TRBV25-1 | CASSELGDSDTQYF
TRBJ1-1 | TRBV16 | CASSAQGANAEAFF
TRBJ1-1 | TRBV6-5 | CASSYRGVNTEAFF
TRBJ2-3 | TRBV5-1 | CASRQGTFTPPMKQYF
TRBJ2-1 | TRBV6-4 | CASSDSGGFYNEQFF
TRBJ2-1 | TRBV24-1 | CATSVPHRGLYNEQFF
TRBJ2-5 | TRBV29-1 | CSVMEGETQYF
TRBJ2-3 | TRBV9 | CASSVAAGGTDTQYF
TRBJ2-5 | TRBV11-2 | CASSLGEEETQYF